This entry describes one T cell receptor (beta chain). The target antigen is unknown. Germline V gene lookup returns CDR1 SGDLS and CDR2 YYNGEE. The CDR3 is 15 residues long. V was cut by 4 bases and J by 0 bases, with 8 bases left in between. This sample stems from a study of T cell responses to AZD1222 COVID-19 vaccine. Findings and limits, study-wide: All repertoire sampling was performed exclusively after the peak T cell response.

Measured with immunoSEQ multiplex PCR; TCRdb has only the in-frame clones, and not every one. Of 130,000 or so clones in the sample, about nine tenths were seen once. Material: peripheral blood, obtained on day 0 of AZD1222 vaccination. The chain links TRBV9 to TRBJ2-6; D is undetermined. The clonotype originates from an adult in good health. The CDR3 region is CASSPVGSGANVLTF. Here the CDR3 DNA reads TGTGCCAGCAGCCCAGTGGGCTCTGGGGCCAACGTCCTGACTTTC.